This T cell receptor beta chain derives from a study of technical replicates of blood from several donors. The CDR3 has 16 residues. Germline V gene data show CDR1 as MGHRA and CDR2 as YSYEKL. With V trimmed by 1 base and J by 3 bases, 4 bases remained unmatched. Some clones are missing from TCRdb's copy, which holds only in-frame ones; the method was immunoSEQ multiplex PCR. The sample contains about 56,000 clones, 90% to 95% of which appear only once. Sample: PBMCs. This TCR was sampled from a human donor in good health. Some clones in this sample may be carry-over from other donors' samples. The gene calls are TRBV4-1 and TRBJ2-7, with 12 bases aligning to TRBD2. The DNA for the CDR3 is TGCGCCAGCAGCCAAGTACTAGCGGGAGGCATCTACGAGCAGTACTTC. Protein sequence: CASSQVLAGGIYEQYF.